The sample holds a few counts of the clone carrying this T cell receptor (beta chain). Its target is not known. With the read ending 3 residues before the CDR3 end, the germline J gene is used to fill in that end. The sample belongs to a study of T cell clonality in common variable immunodeficiency. The study, taken as a whole, reports: Fewer deletions and N-nucleotide insertions were reportedly seen in common variable immunodeficiency TCR beta sequences. CVID subjects had higher TCRbeta clonality than healthy controls, most marked in about a third.

TCRdb keeps only in-frame clones here, not all; method: immunoSEQ multiplex PCR. Singletons are absent from the sample, which has about 33,000 clones. Per germline, CDR1 SGHNT and CDR2 YENEEA. V was clipped by 5 bases and J by 2 bases; unmatched bases: 8. The CDR3 consists of 15 residues. The rearrangement joins TRBV11-3 to TRBJ2-7; the match to TRBD1 covers 8 bases. Sequenced: peripheral blood mononuclear cells. The clonotype was recovered from a human donor with common variable immunodeficiency. The sequenced CDR3 bases are TGTGCCAGCAGCGCAGGACAGGGTCGCACCTACGAG. This gives the protein CASSAGQGRTYE. The entire CDR3 protein reads CASSAGQGRTYEQYF.